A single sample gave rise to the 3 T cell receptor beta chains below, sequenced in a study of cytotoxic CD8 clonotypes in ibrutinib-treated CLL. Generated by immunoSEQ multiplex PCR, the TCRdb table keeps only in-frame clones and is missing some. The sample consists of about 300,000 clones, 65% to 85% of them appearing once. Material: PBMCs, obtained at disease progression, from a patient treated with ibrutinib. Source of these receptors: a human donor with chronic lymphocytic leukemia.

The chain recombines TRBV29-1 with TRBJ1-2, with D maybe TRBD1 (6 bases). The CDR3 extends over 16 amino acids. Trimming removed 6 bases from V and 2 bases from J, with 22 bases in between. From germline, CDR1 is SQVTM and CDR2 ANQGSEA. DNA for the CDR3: TGCAGCGTCGAGATGGGAAAGACAGGATCGAACTATGGCTACACCTTC. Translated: CSVEMGKTGSNYGYTF.

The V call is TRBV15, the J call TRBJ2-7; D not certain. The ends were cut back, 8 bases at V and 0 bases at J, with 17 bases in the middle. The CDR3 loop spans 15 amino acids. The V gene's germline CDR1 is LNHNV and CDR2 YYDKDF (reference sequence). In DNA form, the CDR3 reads TGTGCCACCGCCTACGACTGGGGAAGCTCCTACGAGCAGTACTTC. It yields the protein CATAYDWGSSYEQYF.

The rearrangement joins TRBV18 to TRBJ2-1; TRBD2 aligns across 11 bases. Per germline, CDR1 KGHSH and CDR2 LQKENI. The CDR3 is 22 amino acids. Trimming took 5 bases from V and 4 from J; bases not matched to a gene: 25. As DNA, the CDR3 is TGTGCCAGCTCAACTTCCCGGCCAAGAGTTGGTCTGACTAGCGGGAATTACAATGAGCAGTTCTTC. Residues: CASSTSRPRVGLTSGNYNEQFF.